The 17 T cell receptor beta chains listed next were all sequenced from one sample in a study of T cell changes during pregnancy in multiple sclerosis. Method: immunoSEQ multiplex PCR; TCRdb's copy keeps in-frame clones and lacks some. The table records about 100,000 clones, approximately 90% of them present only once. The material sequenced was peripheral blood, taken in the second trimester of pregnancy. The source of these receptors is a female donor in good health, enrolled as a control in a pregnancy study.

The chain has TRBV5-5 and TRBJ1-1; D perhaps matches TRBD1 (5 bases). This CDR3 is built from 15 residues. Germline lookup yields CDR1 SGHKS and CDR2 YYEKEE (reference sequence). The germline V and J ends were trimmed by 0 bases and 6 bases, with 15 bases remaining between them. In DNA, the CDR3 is TGTGCCAGCAGCTTGGCCGCAGGGTCTAGTTCTGAAGCTTTCTTT. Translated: CASSLAAGSSSEAFF.

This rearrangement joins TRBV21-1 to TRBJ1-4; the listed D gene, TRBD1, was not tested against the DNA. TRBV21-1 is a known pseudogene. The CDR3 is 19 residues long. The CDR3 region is CASRAGPDRGFATNEKLFF. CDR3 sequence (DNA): TGTGCCAGCAGAGCGGGACCGGACAGGGGGTTTGCAACTAATGAAAAACTGTTTTTT.

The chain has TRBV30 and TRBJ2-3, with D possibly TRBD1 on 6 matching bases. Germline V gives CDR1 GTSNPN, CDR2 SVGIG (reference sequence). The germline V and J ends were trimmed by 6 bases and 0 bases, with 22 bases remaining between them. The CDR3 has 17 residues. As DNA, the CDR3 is TGTGCCTGTAATTTCCGGGACACTAGGACTAGCACAGATACGCAGTATTTT. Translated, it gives CACNFRDTRTSTDTQYF.

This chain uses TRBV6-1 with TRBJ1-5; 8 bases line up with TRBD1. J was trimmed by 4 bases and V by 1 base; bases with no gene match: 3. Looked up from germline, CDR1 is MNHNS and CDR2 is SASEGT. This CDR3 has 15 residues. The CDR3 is CASSEGRTGNQPQHF. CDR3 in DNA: TGTGCCAGCAGTGAAGGTAGGACAGGGAATCAGCCCCAGCATTTT.

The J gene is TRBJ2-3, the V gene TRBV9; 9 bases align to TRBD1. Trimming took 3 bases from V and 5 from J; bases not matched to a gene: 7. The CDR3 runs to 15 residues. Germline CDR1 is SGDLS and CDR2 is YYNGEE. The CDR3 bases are TGTGCCAGCAGCGGCGGGACAGGGAGGGGAGATACGCAGTATTTT. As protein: CASSGGTGRGDTQYF.

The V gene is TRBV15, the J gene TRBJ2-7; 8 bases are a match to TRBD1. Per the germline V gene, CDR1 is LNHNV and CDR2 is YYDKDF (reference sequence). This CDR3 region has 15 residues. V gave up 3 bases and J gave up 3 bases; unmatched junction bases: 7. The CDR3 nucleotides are TGTGCCACCAGCAGCTCTACAGGGGGGCTCTACGAGCAGTACTTC. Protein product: CATSSSTGGLYEQYF.

The CDR3 loop is CASSLTGDSNQPQHF. The CDR3 coding sequence is TGTGCCAGCAGTCTAACAGGAGATAGCAATCAGCCCCAGCATTTT. V gene TRBV2 combines with J gene TRBJ1-5, with D perhaps matching TRBD1 (5 bases). Germline lookup yields CDR1 SNHLY and CDR2 FYNNEI. CDR3 length: 15 amino acids. Trimming took 5 bases from V and 0 from J, leaving 11 bases between them.

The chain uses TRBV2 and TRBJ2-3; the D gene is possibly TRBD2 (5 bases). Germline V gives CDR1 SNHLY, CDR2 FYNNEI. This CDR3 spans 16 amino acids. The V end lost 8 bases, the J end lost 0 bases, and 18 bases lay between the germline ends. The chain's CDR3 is CASLEAKASSTDTQYF. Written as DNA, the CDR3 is TGTGCCAGCTTGGAGGCTAAGGCGTCGAGCACAGATACGCAGTATTTT.

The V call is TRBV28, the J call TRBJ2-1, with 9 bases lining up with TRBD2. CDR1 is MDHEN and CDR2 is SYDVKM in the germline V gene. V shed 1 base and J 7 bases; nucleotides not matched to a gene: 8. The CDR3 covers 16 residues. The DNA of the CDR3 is TGTGCCAGCAGTTTATCTACTAGCGGGTTAGGGAATGAGCAGTTCTTC. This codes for CASSLSTSGLGNEQFF.

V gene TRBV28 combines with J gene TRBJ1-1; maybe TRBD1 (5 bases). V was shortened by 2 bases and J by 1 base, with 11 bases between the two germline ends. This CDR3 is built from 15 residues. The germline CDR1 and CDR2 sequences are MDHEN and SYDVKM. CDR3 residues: CASSLDTGTNTEAFF. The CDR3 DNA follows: TGTGCCAGCAGTTTAGATACAGGCACGAACACTGAAGCTTTCTTT.

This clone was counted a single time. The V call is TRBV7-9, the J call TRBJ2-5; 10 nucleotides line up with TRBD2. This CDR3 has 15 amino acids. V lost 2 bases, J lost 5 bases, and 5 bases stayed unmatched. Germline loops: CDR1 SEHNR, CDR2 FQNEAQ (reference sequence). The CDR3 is CASSLTSGEWETQYF. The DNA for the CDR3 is TGTGCCAGCAGCTTAACTAGCGGGGAGTGGGAGACCCAGTACTTC.

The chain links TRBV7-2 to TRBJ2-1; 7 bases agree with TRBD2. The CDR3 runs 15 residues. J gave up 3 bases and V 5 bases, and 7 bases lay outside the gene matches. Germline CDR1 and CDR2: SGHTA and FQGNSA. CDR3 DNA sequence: TGTGCCAGCAGCCTTAGCGGGCCTAACTACAATGAGCAGTTCTTC. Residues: CASSLSGPNYNEQFF.

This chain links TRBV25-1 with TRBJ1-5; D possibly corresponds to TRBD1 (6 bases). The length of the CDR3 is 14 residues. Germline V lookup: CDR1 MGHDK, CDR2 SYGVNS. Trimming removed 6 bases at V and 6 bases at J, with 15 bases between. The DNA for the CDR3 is TGTGCCAGCAGCCAGAACAGGGACGGTCAGCCCCAGCATTTT. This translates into CASSQNRDGQPQHF.

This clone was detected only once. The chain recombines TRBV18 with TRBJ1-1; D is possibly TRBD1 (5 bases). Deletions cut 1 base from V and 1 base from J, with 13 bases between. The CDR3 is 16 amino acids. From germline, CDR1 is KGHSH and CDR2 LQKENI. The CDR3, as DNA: TGTGCCAGCTCACCACTCGGGCAGGGAGGGAACACTGAAGCTTTCTTT. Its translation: CASSPLGQGGNTEAFF.

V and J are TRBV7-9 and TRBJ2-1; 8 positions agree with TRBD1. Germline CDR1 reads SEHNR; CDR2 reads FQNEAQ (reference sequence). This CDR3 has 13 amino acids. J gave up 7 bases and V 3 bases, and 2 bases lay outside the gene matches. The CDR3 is CASSLDRDNEQFF. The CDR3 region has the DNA TGTGCCAGCAGCTTGGACAGGGATAATGAGCAGTTCTTC.

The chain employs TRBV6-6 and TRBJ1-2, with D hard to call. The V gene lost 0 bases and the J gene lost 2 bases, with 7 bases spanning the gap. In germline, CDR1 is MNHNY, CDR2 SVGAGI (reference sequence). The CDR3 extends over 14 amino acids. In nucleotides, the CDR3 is TGTGCCAGCAGTTACTCTCCAGTGAACTATGGCTACACCTTC. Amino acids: CASSYSPVNYGYTF.

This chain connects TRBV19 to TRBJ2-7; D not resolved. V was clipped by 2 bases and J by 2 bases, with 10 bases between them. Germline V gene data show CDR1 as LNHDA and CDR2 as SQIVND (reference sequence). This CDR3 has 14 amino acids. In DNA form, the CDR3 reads TGTGCCAGTAGTATATTAGCTCCCCCCTACGAGCAGTACTTC. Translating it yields CASSILAPPYEQYF.